This record covers a single T cell receptor (beta chain). These data are taken from a study of type 1 and type 2 diabetes patients. Looking at the study overall: Donors were type 1 diabetes, type 2 diabetes, or nondiabetic controls. T cells were magnetically sorted from PBMCs as CD4+ or CD8+ subsets. Sequencing for the whole study yielded 18,976,912 paired-end reads.

The PCR template was genomic DNA. A primer set of 30 forward and 13 reverse primers amplified the CDR3. Via MiXCR, TCRdb re-called the multiplex PCR reads, giving one row per CDR3 protein. This sample has about 290,000 distinct CDR3 sequences, with around 47% found just once. All diabetic donors were classified as either type 1 or type 2 diabetes. Sample: peripheral blood mononuclear cells (PBMCs). The origin of this receptor is a man younger than 35 with type 2 diabetes.

CDR3 residues: CASSLETGGTEAFF. The CDR3 bases are TGTGCCAGCAGTTTAGAGACAGGGGGCACTGAAGCTTTCTTT. This chain uses TRBV27 with TRBJ1-1, with 9 bases identical to TRBD1. CDR1 and CDR2 from the germline V gene are MNHEY and SMNVEV (reference sequence). V shed 2 bases, J shed 4 bases, and the junction held 2 bases outside the gene matches. This CDR3 region has 14 residues.